Listed here are 18 T cell receptor beta chains from one sample, sequenced in a study of CD4 T cells in relation to SARS-CoV-2 and coronaviruses. TCRdb's table, derived via immunoSEQ multiplex PCR, lists solely in-frame clones and lacks some. This sample yields some 11,000 clones, of which approximately 82% are seen a single time; around 12% belongs to the top ten. The antigens of these receptors remain unknown. Before the COVID-19 pandemic, during about 2011-2019, CD4+ T cells were taken from unexposed donors. CD4+ T cells were isolated from the cells after about 11 days of culture. Sequencing was performed on CD4+ T cells from PBMCs, cultured in vitro. All receptors derive from a human donor in good health.

This clone has more than one count but fewer than ten. This chain uses TRBV5-1 with TRBJ2-7, with 9 bases matching TRBD1. CDR1 SGHRS and CDR2 YFSETQ come from the germline V gene. J was trimmed by 3 bases and V by 0 bases; bases with no gene match: 4. The CDR3 consists of 15 residues. The CDR3, as DNA: TGCGCCAGCAGCTTGGACAGGGACAGGGTCTACGAGCAGTACTTC. Protein: CASSLDRDRVYEQYF.

V gene TRBV4-2 combines with J gene TRBJ2-3; D gene ambiguous. V was cut by 0 bases and J by 4 bases, with 5 bases left in between. Germline-derived CDR1 and CDR2 are LGHNA and YNFKEQ. CDR3 length: 13 amino acids. Written as DNA, the CDR3 is TGTGCCAGCAGCCAAGACGTGGCAGATACGCAGTATTTT. Translation gives CASSQDVADTQYF.

The J gene is TRBJ1-3, the V gene TRBV10-3; D ambiguous. The CDR3 length is 13 residues. Germline V gene data show CDR1 as ENHRY and CDR2 as SYGVKD. V lost 4 bases and J 6 bases, leaving 10 bases between the germline ends. The CDR3 region has the DNA TGTGCCATCAGTGGGGCCGACTTAAACACCATATATTTT. It translates to CAISGADLNTIYF.

CDR3: CASSNRPRTSGRGANEQFF. The CDR3 DNA reads TGTGCCAGCAGTAACCGACCCCGGACTAGCGGGAGAGGGGCGAATGAGCAGTTCTTC. This chain joins TRBV5-6 and TRBJ2-1, with 13 bases aligning to TRBD2. The CDR3 contains 19 residues. From germline, CDR1 is SGHDT and CDR2 YYEEEE. V dropped 5 bases and J dropped 7; count of bases not matched to a gene: 18.

This rearrangement joins TRBV5-4 to TRBJ2-1; D gene unclear. This CDR3 is built from 15 residues. Germline CDR1 reads SGHNT; CDR2 reads YYREEE (reference sequence). V lost 7 bases and J 0 bases, leaving 14 bases between the germline ends. CDR3 bases: TGTGCCAGCGGTTTTGTGTCCTTCTCCTACAATGAGCAGTTCTTC. This encodes CASGFVSFSYNEQFF.

The chain links TRBV14 to TRBJ2-1, with no clear D. With 1 base removed from V and 4 bases from J, the gap between germline ends came to 11 bases. The CDR3 length is 15 residues. The germline CDR1 and CDR2 sequences are SGHDN and FVKESK. CDR3: CASSQGGLVYNEQFF. The DNA of the CDR3 is TGTGCCAGCAGCCAAGGGGGATTAGTATACAATGAGCAGTTCTTC.

This clone occurred once. V gene TRBV6-6 combines with J gene TRBJ2-7, with a tentative D call TRBD1 (6 bases). Trimming pared 0 bases from V and 12 bases from J, leaving 21 bases between. The CDR3 contains 15 residues. CDR1 and CDR2 from the germline V gene are MNHNY and SVGAGI (reference sequence). The CDR3 spells CASSYSMGTSQTGYF. CDR3 nucleotides: TGTGCCAGCAGTTACTCGATGGGGACAAGCCAGACTGGGTACTTC.

The J gene is TRBJ2-7, the V gene TRBV14, with D hard to call. CDR1 is SGHDN, CDR2 FVKESK, per germline. The CDR3 contains 14 residues. The V gene lost 4 bases and the J gene lost 4 bases, with 14 bases spanning the gap. The CDR3 spells CASSPRTPGYEQYF. The CDR3, as DNA: TGTGCCAGCAGCCCCCGGACCCCCGGGTACGAGCAGTACTTC.

This clone appeared once. The V call is TRBV18, the J call TRBJ2-3; D call uncertain. Deletions cut 6 bases from V and 3 bases from J, with 13 bases between. Germline V gene sequence: CDR1 KGHSH, CDR2 LQKENI. The CDR3 covers 14 residues. CDR3 in DNA: TGTGCCAGCTCCCTGAAGCCCCGTACAGATACGCAGTATTTT. It encodes CASSLKPRTDTQYF.

This clone was seen only once. V usage is TRBV5-1 and J usage is TRBJ2-5; TRBD2 matches 13 bases. This CDR3 comprises 17 residues. Germline V lookup: CDR1 SGHRS, CDR2 YFSETQ. V shed 0 bases and J 3 bases; nucleotides not matched to a gene: 5. The CDR3 DNA is TGCGCCAGCAGCTTGGCCGGGGGGACTAGCGGGGAAGAGACCCAGTACTTC. It encodes CASSLAGGTSGEETQYF.

The V call is TRBV5-5, the J call TRBJ2-7, with 8 positions matching TRBD2. The CDR3 contains 16 residues. Germline-derived CDR1 and CDR2 are SGHKS and YYEKEE (reference sequence). V dropped 4 bases and J dropped 0; count of bases not matched to a gene: 9. The CDR3 bases are TGTGCCAGCAGCCCGACGAGCGGGGGCAGCTCCTACGAGCAGTACTTC. It yields the protein CASSPTSGGSSYEQYF.

V usage is TRBV10-3 and J usage is TRBJ2-4; 8 bases align to TRBD2. Germline CDR1 is ENHRY and CDR2 is SYGVKD. The J segment lost 8 bases and the V segment lost 6 bases, leaving 6 bases of the junction unmatched. This CDR3 region has 13 residues. CDR3 protein: CAISGGAGDIQYF. In nucleotides, the CDR3 is TGTGCCATCAGCGGGGGGGCCGGGGACATTCAGTACTTC.

The chain has TRBV29-1 and TRBJ2-5; D call uncertain. Germline V gives CDR1 SQVTM, CDR2 ANQGSEA. This CDR3 is built from 12 residues. With 7 bases removed from V and 0 bases from J, the gap between germline ends came to 9 bases. The CDR3 bases are TGCAGCGCCTACTACCACCAAGAGACCCAGTACTTC. Translation gives CSAYYHQETQYF.

The chain links TRBV7-2 to TRBJ2-1; no reliable D call. CDR3 length: 13 residues. Trimming took 1 base from V and 2 from J, leaving 3 bases between them. Germline CDR1 and CDR2: SGHTA and FQGNSA. The CDR3 DNA sequence: TGTGCCAGCAGCTTAGTACCCTACAATGAGCAGTTCTTC. Amino acid sequence: CASSLVPYNEQFF.

The gene calls are TRBV18 and TRBJ2-3; 7 bases are a match to TRBD1. Germline loops: CDR1 KGHSH, CDR2 LQKENI. The CDR3 is made up of 16 amino acids. Trimming removed 6 bases from V and 0 bases from J; junction bases left unmatched: 9. The CDR3 DNA reads as TGTGCCAGCTCGGTTGATACAGGGGCGAGCACAGATACGCAGTATTTT. It encodes CASSVDTGASTDTQYF.

This chain uses TRBV6-6 with TRBJ1-1, with D possibly TRBD1 on 5 matching bases. CDR1 MNHNY and CDR2 SVGAGI come from the germline V gene (reference sequence). The CDR3 has 13 amino acids. V lost 2 bases and J lost 3, with 7 bases in between. The CDR3 loop is CASSYGGDTEAFF. The CDR3 nucleotides read TGTGCCAGCAGTTACGGGGGGGACACTGAAGCTTTCTTT.

This sequence joins TRBV30 and TRBJ1-6; D gene ambiguous. This CDR3 comprises 13 residues. Germline values: CDR1 GTSNPN, CDR2 SVGIG (reference sequence). The V and J ends lost 1 base and 8 bases respectively, with 9 bases between them. CDR3 nucleotide sequence: TGTGCCTGGAGTGCCAGCGGGGATTCACCCCTCCACTTT. It encodes CAWSASGDSPLHF.

The chain is built from TRBV25-1 and TRBJ2-7, with a possible D match to TRBD2 (6 bases). The CDR3 covers 16 residues. The germline V gene encodes CDR1 MGHDK and CDR2 SYGVNS. Between the trimmed V and J ends, which lost 2 bases and 0 bases, there was a span of 14 bases. CDR3 coding DNA: TGTGCCAGCAGTGAACCCGGACGGGAGAGCTCCTACGAGCAGTACTTC. This encodes CASSEPGRESSYEQYF.